This T cell receptor beta chain was sequenced during a study of cytomegalovirus exposure and HLA in healthy donors. Primers for the PCR totalled 60 Vbeta and 13 Jbeta. Profiled with immunoSEQ multiplex PCR; TCRdb holds only in-frame clones, not every one. The sample carries over 45,000 clones, around 78% recorded once. When sampled, the donors appeared nominally healthy, though they likely had unrecorded immune exposures. J lost 1 base, V lost 0 bases, and 10 bases had no gene match. CDR3 length: 20 amino acids. The germline V gene has CDR1 SGHKS and CDR2 YYEKEE (reference sequence). The sequencing sample was made of PBMCs. The receptor was derived from a female donor in good health and CMV-seronegative. This chain links TRBV5-5 with TRBJ2-3, with 14 bases that match TRBD2. CDR3 nucleotide sequence: TGTGCCAGCAGCTTGGGCAGACTAGCGGGGGGGCTCGTGGGCACAGATACGCAGTATTTT. Residues: CASSLGRLAGGLVGTDTQYF.